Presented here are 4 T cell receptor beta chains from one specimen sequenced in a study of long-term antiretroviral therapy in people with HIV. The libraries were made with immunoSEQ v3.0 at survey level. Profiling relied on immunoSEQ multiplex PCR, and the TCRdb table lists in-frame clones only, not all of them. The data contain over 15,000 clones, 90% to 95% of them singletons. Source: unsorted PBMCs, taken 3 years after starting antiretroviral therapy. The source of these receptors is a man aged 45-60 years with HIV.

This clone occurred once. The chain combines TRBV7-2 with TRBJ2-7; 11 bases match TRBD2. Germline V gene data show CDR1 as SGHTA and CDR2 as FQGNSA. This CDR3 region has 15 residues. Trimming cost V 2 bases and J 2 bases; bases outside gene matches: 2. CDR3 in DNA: TGTGCCAGCAGCTTACTAGCGGGGGGAACCTACGAGCAGTACTTC. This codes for CASSLLAGGTYEQYF.

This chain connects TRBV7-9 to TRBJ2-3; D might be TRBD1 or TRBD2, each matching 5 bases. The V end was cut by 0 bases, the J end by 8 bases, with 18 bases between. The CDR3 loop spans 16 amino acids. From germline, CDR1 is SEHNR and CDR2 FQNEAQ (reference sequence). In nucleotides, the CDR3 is TGTGCCAGCAGCTTAGCGCTATCCCAGGGAGAGGCTACGCAGTATTTT. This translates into CASSLALSQGEATQYF.

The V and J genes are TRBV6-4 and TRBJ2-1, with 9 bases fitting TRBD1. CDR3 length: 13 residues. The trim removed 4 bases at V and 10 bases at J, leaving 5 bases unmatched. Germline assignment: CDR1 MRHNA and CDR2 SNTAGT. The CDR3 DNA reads TGTGCCAGCAGTGGGACAGGGGCGGGAGAGCAGTTCTTC. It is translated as CASSGTGAGEQFF.

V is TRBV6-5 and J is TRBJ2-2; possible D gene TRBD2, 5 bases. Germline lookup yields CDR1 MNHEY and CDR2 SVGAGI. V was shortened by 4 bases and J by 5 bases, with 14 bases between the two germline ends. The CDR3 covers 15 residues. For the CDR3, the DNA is TGTGCCAGCAGTTCTCGACTACCGAGGACCGGGGAGCTGTTTTTT. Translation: CASSSRLPRTGELFF.